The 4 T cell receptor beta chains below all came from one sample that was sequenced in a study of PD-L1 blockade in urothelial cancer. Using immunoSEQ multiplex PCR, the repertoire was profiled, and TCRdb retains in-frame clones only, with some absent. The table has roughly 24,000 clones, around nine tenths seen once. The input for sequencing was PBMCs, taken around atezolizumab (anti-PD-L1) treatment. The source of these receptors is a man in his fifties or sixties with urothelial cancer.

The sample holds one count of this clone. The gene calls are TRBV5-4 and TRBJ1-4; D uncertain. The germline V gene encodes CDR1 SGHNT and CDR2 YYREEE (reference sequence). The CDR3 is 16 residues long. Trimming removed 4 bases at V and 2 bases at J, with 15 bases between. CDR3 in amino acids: CASSEMKQATNEKLFF. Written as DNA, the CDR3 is TGTGCCAGCAGCGAAATGAAGCAGGCGACTAATGAAAAACTGTTTTTT.

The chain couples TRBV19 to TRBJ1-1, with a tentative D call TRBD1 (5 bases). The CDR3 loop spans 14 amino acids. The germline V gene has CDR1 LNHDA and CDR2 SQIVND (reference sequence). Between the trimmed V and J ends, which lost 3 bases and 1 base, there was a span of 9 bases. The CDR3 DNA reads TGTGCCAGTAGTATCGGAGGGGCGAACACTGAAGCTTTCTTT. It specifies CASSIGGANTEAFF.

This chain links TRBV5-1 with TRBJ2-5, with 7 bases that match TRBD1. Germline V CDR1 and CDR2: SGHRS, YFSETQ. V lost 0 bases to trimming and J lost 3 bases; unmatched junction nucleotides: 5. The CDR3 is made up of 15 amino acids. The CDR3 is CASSLVGTDKETQYF. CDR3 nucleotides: TGCGCCAGCAGCTTGGTAGGGACAGATAAAGAGACCCAGTACTTC.

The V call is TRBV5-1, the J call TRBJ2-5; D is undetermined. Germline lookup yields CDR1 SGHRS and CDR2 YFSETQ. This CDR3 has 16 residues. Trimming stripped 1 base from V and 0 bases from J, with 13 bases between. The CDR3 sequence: CASSLSGALNQETQYF. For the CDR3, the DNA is TGCGCCAGCAGCTTGAGTGGTGCCCTAAACCAAGAGACCCAGTACTTC.